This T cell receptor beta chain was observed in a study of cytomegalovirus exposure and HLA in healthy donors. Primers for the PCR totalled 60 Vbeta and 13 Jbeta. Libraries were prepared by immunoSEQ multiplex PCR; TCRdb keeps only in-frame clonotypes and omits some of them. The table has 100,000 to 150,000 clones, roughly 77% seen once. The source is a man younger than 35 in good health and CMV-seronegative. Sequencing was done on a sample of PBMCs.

The CDR3: CASSISDSLSTGELFF. The DNA for the CDR3 is TGTGCCAGTAGTATAAGCGACAGCCTATCCACCGGGGAGCTGTTTTTT. The chain uses TRBV19 and TRBJ2-2; perhaps TRBD1 as D (5 bases). V lost 2 bases and J lost 4, with 14 bases in between. CDR1 LNHDA and CDR2 SQIVND come from the germline V gene (reference sequence). The CDR3 contains 16 residues.